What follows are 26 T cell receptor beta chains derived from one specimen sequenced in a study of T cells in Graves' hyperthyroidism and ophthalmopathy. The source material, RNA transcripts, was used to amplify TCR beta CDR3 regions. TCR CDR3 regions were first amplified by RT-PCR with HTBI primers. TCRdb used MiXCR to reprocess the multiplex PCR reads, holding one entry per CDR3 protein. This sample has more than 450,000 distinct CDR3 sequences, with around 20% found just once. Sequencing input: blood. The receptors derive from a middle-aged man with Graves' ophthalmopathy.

The CDR3, as DNA: TGCGCCAGCAGCCAAGATCACAGCGGGGCCAATGAGCAGTTCTTC. Its translation: CASSQDHSGANEQFF. This chain uses TRBV4-3 with TRBJ2-1, with 7 bases matching TRBD2. In germline, CDR1 is LGHNA, CDR2 YSLEER. The length of the CDR3 is 15 residues. J was trimmed by 6 bases and V by 0 bases; bases with no gene match: 5.

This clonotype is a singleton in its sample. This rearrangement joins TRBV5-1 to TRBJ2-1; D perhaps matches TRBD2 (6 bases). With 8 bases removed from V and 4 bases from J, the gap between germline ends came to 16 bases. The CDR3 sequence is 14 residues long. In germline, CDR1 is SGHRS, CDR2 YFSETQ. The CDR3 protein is CASSDRGKYNEQFF. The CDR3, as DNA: TGCGCCAGTAGTGATCGGGGGAAATACAATGAGCAGTTCTTC.

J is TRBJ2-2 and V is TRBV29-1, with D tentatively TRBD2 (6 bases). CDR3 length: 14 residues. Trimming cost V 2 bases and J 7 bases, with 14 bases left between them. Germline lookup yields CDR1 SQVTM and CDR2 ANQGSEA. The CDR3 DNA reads TGCAGCGTTGAAAAGGTCCCGGAGGGCGGGGAGCTGTTTTTT. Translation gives CSVEKVPEGGELFF.

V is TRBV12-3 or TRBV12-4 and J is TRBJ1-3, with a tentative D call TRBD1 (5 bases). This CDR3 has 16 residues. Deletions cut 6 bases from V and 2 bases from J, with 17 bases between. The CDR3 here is CASSPSRGATGNTIYF. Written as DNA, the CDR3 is TGTGCCAGCAGCCCCTCACGGGGCGCGACTGGAAACACCATATATTTT.

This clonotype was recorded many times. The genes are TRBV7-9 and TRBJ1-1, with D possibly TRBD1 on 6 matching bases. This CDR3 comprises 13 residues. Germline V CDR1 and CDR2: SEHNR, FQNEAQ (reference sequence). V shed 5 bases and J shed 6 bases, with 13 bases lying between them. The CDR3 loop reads CASSRGHNAEAFF. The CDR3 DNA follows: TGTGCCAGCAGCCGGGGACACAACGCTGAAGCTTTCTTT.

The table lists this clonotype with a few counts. The CDR3 DNA reads TGCAGCGTTGAAAAGGGGGCAGGGGGCGCCTCCCCTCCCCGTGAAGCTTTCTTT. It encodes CSVEKGAGGASPPREAFF. The chain joins TRBV29-1 to TRBJ1-1; TRBD1 matches 8 bases. The V and J ends lost 2 bases and 7 bases, in that order; junction bases with no gene match: 21. Per germline, CDR1 SQVTM and CDR2 ANQGSEA. The CDR3 spans 18 residues.

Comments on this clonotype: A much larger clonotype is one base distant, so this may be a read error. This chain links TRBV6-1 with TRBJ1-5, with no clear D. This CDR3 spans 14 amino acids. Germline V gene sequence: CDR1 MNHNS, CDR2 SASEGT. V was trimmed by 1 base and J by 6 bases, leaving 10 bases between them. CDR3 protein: CASSEGVASQPQHF. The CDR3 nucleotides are TGTGCCAGCAGTGAAGGGGTAGCAAGTCAGCCCCAGCATTTT.

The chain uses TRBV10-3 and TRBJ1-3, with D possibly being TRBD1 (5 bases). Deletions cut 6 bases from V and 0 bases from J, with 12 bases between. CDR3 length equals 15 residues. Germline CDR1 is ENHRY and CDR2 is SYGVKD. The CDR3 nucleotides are TGTGCCATCAGGCCCGACCAGGGCTCTGGAAACACCATATATTTT. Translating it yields CAIRPDQGSGNTIYF.

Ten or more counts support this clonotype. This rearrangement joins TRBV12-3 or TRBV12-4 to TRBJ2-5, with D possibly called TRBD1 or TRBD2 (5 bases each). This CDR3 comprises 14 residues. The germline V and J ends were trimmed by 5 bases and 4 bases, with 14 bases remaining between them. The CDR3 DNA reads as TGTGCCAGCAGTGGGCAGGGCCGGGGAGAGACCCAGTACTTC. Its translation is CASSGQGRGETQYF.

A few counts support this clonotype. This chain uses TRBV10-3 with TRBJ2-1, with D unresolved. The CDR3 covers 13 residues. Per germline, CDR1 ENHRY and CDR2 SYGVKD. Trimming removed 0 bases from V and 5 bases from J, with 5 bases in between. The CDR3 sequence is CAISESQDNEQFF. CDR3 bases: TGTGCCATCAGTGAGTCTCAGGACAATGAGCAGTTCTTC.

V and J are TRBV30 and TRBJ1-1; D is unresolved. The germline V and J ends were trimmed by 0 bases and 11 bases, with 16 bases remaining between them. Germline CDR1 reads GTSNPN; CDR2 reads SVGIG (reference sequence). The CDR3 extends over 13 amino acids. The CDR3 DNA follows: TGTGCCTGGAGTGTACGGGGTCTAAGCCCGGCTTTCTTT. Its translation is CAWSVRGLSPAFF.

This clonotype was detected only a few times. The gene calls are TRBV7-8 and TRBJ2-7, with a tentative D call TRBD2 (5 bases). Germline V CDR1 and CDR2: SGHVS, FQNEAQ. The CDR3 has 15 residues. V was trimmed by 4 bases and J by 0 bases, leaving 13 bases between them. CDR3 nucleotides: TGTGCCAGCAGCTCTTGGGCTAGCAGCTCCTACGAGCAGTACTTC. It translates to CASSSWASSSYEQYF.

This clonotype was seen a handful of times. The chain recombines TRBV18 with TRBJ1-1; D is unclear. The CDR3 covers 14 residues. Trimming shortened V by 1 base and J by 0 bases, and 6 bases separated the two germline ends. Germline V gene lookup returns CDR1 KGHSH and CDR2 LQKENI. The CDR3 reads CASSPRQLNTEAFF. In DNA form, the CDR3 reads TGTGCCAGCTCACCACGGCAGCTGAACACTGAAGCTTTCTTT.

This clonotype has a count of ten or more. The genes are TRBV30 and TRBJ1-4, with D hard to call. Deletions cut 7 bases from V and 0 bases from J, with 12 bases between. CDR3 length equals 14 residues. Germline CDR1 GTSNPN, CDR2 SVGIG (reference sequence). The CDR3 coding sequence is TGTGCCTCCAACTCCGGAACAACTAATGAAAAACTGTTTTTT. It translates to CASNSGTTNEKLFF. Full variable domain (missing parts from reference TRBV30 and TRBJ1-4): SQTIHQWPATLVQPVGSPLSLECTVEGTSNPNLYWYRQAAGRGLQLLFYSVGIGQISSEVPQNLSASRPQDRQFILSSKKLLLSDSGFYLCASNSGTTNEKLFFGSGTQLSVL.

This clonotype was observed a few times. CDR3 amino acids: CASSPRRATNEKLFF. CDR3 nucleotide sequence: TGTGCCAGCAGCCCAAGAAGGGCAACTAATGAAAAACTGTTTTTT. V usage is TRBV7-8 and J usage is TRBJ1-4; D gene uncertain. The V end was cut by 5 bases, the J end by 0 bases, with 10 bases between. The length of the CDR3 is 15 residues. Per the germline V gene, CDR1 is SGHVS and CDR2 is FQNEAQ.

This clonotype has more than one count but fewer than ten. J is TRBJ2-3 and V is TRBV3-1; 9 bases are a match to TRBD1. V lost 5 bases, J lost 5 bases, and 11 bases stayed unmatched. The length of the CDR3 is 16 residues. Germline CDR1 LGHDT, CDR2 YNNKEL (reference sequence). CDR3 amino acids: CASSSGRDRVKDTQYF. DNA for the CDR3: TGTGCCAGCAGCTCCGGGCGGGACAGGGTGAAAGATACGCAGTATTTT.

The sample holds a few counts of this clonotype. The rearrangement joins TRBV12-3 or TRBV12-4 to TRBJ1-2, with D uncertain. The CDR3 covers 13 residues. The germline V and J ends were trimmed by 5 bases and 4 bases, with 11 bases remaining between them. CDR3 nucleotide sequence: TGTGCCAGCAGTCCCGCGGACGTCTATGGCTACACCTTC. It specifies CASSPADVYGYTF.

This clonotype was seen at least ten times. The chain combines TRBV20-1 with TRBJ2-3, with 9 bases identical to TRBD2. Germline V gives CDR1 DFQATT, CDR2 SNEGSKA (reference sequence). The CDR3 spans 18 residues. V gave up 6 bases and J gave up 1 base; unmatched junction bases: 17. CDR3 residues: CSAVGAGGPIPGTDTQYF. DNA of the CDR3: TGCAGTGCAGTGGGAGCGGGGGGACCCATACCAGGCACAGATACGCAGTATTTT.

As DNA, the CDR3 is TGTGCCAGCAGGGATGGGACAGGGGCCCGCTACGAGCAGTACTTC. Residues: CASRDGTGARYEQYF. V and J are TRBV6-1 and TRBJ2-7; 10 nucleotides align to TRBD1. The CDR3 consists of 15 residues. The V gene end was trimmed by 6 bases and the J gene end by 3 bases; junction bases not matched to a gene: 8. Germline assignment: CDR1 MNHNS and CDR2 SASEGT.

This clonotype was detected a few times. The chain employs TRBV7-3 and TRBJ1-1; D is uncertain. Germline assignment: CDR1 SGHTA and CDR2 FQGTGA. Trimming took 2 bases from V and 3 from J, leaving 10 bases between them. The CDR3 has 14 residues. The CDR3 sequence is CASSLEGADTEAFF. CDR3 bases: TGTGCCAGCAGCTTAGAGGGTGCGGACACTGAAGCTTTCTTT.

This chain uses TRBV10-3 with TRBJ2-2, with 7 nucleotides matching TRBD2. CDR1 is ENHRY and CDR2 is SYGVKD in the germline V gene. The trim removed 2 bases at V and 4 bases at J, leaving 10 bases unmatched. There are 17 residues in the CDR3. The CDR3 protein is CAISETGLSSGTGELFF. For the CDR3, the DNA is TGTGCCATCAGTGAGACCGGGCTATCTAGCGGCACCGGGGAGCTGTTTTTT.

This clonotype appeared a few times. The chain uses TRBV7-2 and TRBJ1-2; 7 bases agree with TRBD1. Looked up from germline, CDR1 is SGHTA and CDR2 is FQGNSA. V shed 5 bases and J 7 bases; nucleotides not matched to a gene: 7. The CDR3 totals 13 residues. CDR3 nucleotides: TGTGCCAGCAGCGGGACAGACTCCCTTGGCTACACCTTC. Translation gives CASSGTDSLGYTF.

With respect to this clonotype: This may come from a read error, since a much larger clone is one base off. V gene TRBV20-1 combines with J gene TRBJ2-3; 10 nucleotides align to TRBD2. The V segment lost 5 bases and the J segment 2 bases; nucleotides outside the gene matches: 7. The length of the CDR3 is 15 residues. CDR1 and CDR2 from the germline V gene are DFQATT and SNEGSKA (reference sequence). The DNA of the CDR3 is TGCAGTGCTCTTAGGACTAGCGGCTCCACAGATACGCAGTATTTT. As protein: CSALRTSGSTDTQYF.

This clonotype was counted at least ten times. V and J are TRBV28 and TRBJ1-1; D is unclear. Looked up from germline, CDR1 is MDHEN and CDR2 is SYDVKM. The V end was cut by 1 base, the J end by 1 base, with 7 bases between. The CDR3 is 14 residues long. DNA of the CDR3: TGTGCCAGCAGTTTATACGGCACGAACACTGAAGCTTTCTTT. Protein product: CASSLYGTNTEAFF.

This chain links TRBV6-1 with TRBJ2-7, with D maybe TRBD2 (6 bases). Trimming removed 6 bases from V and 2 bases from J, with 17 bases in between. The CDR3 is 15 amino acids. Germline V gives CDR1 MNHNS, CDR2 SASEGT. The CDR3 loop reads CASSPPGLQTYEQYF. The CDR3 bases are TGTGCCAGCAGCCCCCCGGGACTTCAAACCTACGAGCAGTACTTC.

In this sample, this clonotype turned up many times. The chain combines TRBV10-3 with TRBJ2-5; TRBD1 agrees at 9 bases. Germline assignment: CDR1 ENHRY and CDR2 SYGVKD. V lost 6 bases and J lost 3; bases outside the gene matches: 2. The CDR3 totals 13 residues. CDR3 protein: CAIRDRGEETQYF. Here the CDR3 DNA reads TGTGCCATCAGGGACAGGGGCGAAGAGACCCAGTACTTC.